The rows below give T cell receptor beta chains drawn from one sample of a study of T cells in localized non-small cell lung cancer. Assay: immunoSEQ multiplex PCR; the TCRdb copy retains only in-frame clones and omits some. The table records about 2,200 clones, 20% to 25% of them present only once. The sample here was lung tumor tissue, taken before any cancer treatment. Receptor source: a woman aged 40 to 75 with stage I lung adenocarcinoma. CDR3s include the opening cysteine and the closing phenylalanine or tryptophan. Each record gives: CDR3 protein, CDR3 DNA, clone size, V gene, D gene, J gene. D genes are given only for firm matches. Size tells how often a clone was seen (once, few, many) or the class of an expanded clone, and some rows leave it out.

CDR3 protein: CASSSPQGRKNIQYF
CDR3 DNA: TGTGCCAGCAGCTCCCCGCAGGGGCGGAAAAACATTCAGTACTTC
clone size: few
V gene: TRBV28
D gene: NA
J gene: TRBJ2-4

CDR3 protein: CAIRDSQETQYF
CDR3 DNA: TGTGCCATCAGGGACAGCCAAGAGACCCAGTACTTC
clone size: few
V gene: TRBV6-8
D gene: TRBD1
J gene: TRBJ2-5

CDR3 protein: CASSPTGNSYEQYF
CDR3 DNA: TGTGCCAGCAGTCCGACAGGGAATTCCTACGAGCAGTACTTC
clone size: large
V gene: TRBV9
D gene: TRBD1
J gene: TRBJ2-7

CDR3 protein: CASSAGPEYEKLFF
CDR3 DNA: TGTGCCAGCAGCGCCGGGCCTGAGTATGAAAAACTGTTTTTT
clone size: few
V gene: TRBV9
D gene: NA
J gene: TRBJ1-4

CDR3 protein: CASSLRSGQGIEQYF
CDR3 DNA: TGTGCCAGCAGCTTAAGGTCGGGACAGGGGATCGAGCAGTACTTC
clone size: medium-sized
V gene: TRBV11-3
D gene: TRBD1
J gene: TRBJ2-7

CDR3 protein: CASSYAGQRGETQYF
CDR3 DNA: TGCGCCAGCAGCTATGCCGGACAGAGGGGGGAGACCCAGTACTTC
clone size: NA
V gene: TRBV5-1
D gene: NA
J gene: TRBJ2-5

CDR3 protein: CASSLGPAGTDTQYF
CDR3 DNA: TGCGCCAGCAGCTTGGGCCCTGCCGGCACAGATACGCAGTATTTT
clone size: NA
V gene: TRBV5-1
D gene: NA
J gene: TRBJ2-3

CDR3 protein: CAISESSGTSGANTGELFF
CDR3 DNA: TGTGCCATCAGTGAGTCTTCCGGGACTAGCGGGGCGAACACCGGGGAGCTGTTTTTT
clone size: NA
V gene: TRBV10-3
D gene: TRBD2
J gene: TRBJ2-2

CDR3 protein: CASSVIRGGDEAFF
CDR3 DNA: TGTGCCAGCAGCGTAATCAGGGGCGGGGATGAAGCTTTCTTT
clone size: few
V gene: TRBV9
D gene: NA
J gene: TRBJ1-1

CDR3 protein: CASSWRQGGGTEAFF
CDR3 DNA: TGCGCCAGCAGCTGGAGACAGGGCGGAGGCACTGAAGCTTTCTTT
clone size: NA
V gene: TRBV5-1
D gene: TRBD1
J gene: TRBJ1-1

CDR3 protein: CASSFRQGWNQPQHF
CDR3 DNA: TGTGCCAGTAGTTTCCGACAGGGTTGGAATCAGCCCCAGCATTTT
clone size: few
V gene: TRBV19
D gene: TRBD1
J gene: TRBJ1-5

CDR3 protein: CASTPITPNTGELFF
CDR3 DNA: TGTGCCAGCACTCCTATAACTCCGAACACCGGGGAGCTGTTTTTT
clone size: NA
V gene: TRBV6-8
D gene: NA
J gene: TRBJ2-2

CDR3 protein: CATNPNRGGMNTEAFF
CDR3 DNA: TGTGCCACCAACCCGAACAGGGGGGGTATGAACACTGAAGCTTTCTTT
clone size: NA
V gene: TRBV15
D gene: TRBD1
J gene: TRBJ1-1

CDR3 protein: CASSAGRTNEKLFF
CDR3 DNA: TGTGCCAGCAGTGCGGGTCGAACTAATGAAAAACTGTTTTTT
clone size: medium-sized
V gene: TRBV6-8
D gene: NA
J gene: TRBJ1-4

CDR3 protein: CASSSWGGLDNEQFF
CDR3 DNA: TGTGCCAGCAGCTCGTGGGGGGGCCTGGACAATGAGCAGTTCTTC
clone size: few
V gene: TRBV15
D gene: NA
J gene: TRBJ2-1

CDR3 protein: CASSLDRIRGYTF
CDR3 DNA: TGTGCCAGCAGCTTAGATCGGATCCGCGGCTACACCTTC
clone size: few
V gene: TRBV7-1
D gene: NA
J gene: TRBJ1-2

CDR3 protein: CASSAPTGYEQYF
CDR3 DNA: TGTGCCAGCAGCGCTCCGACAGGCTACGAGCAGTACTTC
clone size: NA
V gene: TRBV9
D gene: NA
J gene: TRBJ2-7

CDR3 protein: CASSTYPGTGAYEQYF
CDR3 DNA: TGTGCCAGCAGTACTTATCCCGGGACAGGAGCCTACGAGCAGTACTTC
clone size: NA
V gene: TRBV28
D gene: TRBD1
J gene: TRBJ2-7

CDR3 protein: CASSIGQLQPFGYTF
CDR3 DNA: TGTGCCAGTAGTATTGGACAGCTACAGCCGTTTGGCTACACCTTC
clone size: NA
V gene: TRBV19
D gene: NA
J gene: TRBJ1-2

CDR3 protein: CAWSVQGRPYGYTF
CDR3 DNA: TGTGCCTGGAGTGTACAAGGACGCCCCTATGGCTACACCTTC
clone size: NA
V gene: TRBV30
D gene: NA
J gene: TRBJ1-2

CDR3 protein: CASSEMRSAQTSNQPQHF
CDR3 DNA: TGTGCCAGCAGCGAAATGCGGTCCGCACAGACTAGCAATCAGCCCCAGCATTTT
clone size: few
V gene: TRBV9
D gene: NA
J gene: TRBJ1-5

CDR3 protein: CATSRGRGLNSPLHF
CDR3 DNA: TGTGCCACCAGCAGAGGCAGGGGACTTAATTCACCCCTCCACTTT
clone size: few
V gene: TRBV15
D gene: NA
J gene: TRBJ1-6

CDR3 protein: CASYTGLGEKLFF
CDR3 DNA: TGTGCCAGCTACACAGGGCTGGGTGAAAAACTGTTTTTT
clone size: NA
V gene: TRBV28
D gene: NA
J gene: TRBJ1-4

CDR3 protein: CASSLVGNEKLFF
CDR3 DNA: TGTGCCAGCAGCTTAGTCGGCAACGAAAAACTGTTTTTT
clone size: NA
V gene: TRBV7-2
D gene: NA
J gene: TRBJ1-4

CDR3 protein: CASNKGLNTGELFF
CDR3 DNA: TGTGCCAGCAATAAGGGACTTAACACCGGGGAGCTGTTTTTT
clone size: few
V gene: TRBV12-5
D gene: NA
J gene: TRBJ2-2

CDR3 protein: CASSQGTGGYEQYF
CDR3 DNA: TGCGCCAGCAGCCAAGGGACAGGGGGTTACGAGCAGTACTTC
clone size: few
V gene: TRBV5-1
D gene: TRBD1
J gene: TRBJ2-7

CDR3 protein: CASSLGRATNTEAFF
CDR3 DNA: TGTGCCAGCAGCTTGGGGAGGGCCACCAACACTGAAGCTTTCTTT
clone size: medium-sized
V gene: TRBV11-3
D gene: NA
J gene: TRBJ1-1

CDR3 protein: CASSPGQHTGELFF
CDR3 DNA: TGTGCCAGCAGCCCAGGACAGCACACCGGGGAGCTGTTTTTT
clone size: few
V gene: TRBV11-3
D gene: NA
J gene: TRBJ2-2

CDR3 protein: CASSLGYGPSTDTQYF
CDR3 DNA: TGCGCCAGCAGCTTGGGATACGGGCCAAGCACAGATACGCAGTATTTT
clone size: NA
V gene: TRBV5-1
D gene: NA
J gene: TRBJ2-3

CDR3 protein: CASSQASGGLENIQYF
CDR3 DNA: TGTGCCAGCTCACAGGCTAGCGGGGGCTTGGAAAACATTCAGTACTTC
clone size: few
V gene: TRBV18
D gene: TRBD2
J gene: TRBJ2-4

CDR3 protein: CASRLQQGNYGYTF
CDR3 DNA: TGTGCCAGCAGACTACAACAGGGTAACTATGGCTACACCTTC
clone size: few
V gene: TRBV6-8
D gene: NA
J gene: TRBJ1-2

CDR3 protein: CASSMGGLNTEAFF
CDR3 DNA: TGTGCCAGTAGTATGGGGGGGCTGAACACTGAAGCTTTCTTT
clone size: NA
V gene: TRBV19
D gene: NA
J gene: TRBJ1-1

CDR3 protein: CASSLEVRGSYEQYF
CDR3 DNA: TGTGCCAGCAGCTTAGAGGTCAGGGGATCCTACGAGCAGTACTTC
clone size: few
V gene: TRBV7-7
D gene: NA
J gene: TRBJ2-7

CDR3 protein: CASQLTEAYGYTF
CDR3 DNA: TGTGCCAGCCAACTGACAGAGGCCTATGGCTACACCTTC
clone size: few
V gene: TRBV6-8
D gene: NA
J gene: TRBJ1-2

CDR3 protein: CASSPGRQVNIQYF
CDR3 DNA: TGCGCCAGCAGCCCGGGGAGACAGGTCAACATTCAGTACTTC
clone size: few
V gene: TRBV5-1
D gene: NA
J gene: TRBJ2-4

CDR3 protein: CASRQGGRQPQHF
CDR3 DNA: TGTGCCAGCAGGCAAGGGGGTAGGCAGCCCCAGCATTTT
clone size: NA
V gene: TRBV6-8
D gene: NA
J gene: TRBJ1-5

CDR3 protein: CASSPSQGGEKLFF
CDR3 DNA: TGTGCCAGCTCACCGTCACAGGGGGGCGAAAAACTGTTTTTT
clone size: few
V gene: TRBV18
D gene: TRBD1
J gene: TRBJ1-4